These 17 T cell receptor beta chains came from one sample sequenced in a study of metastatic and nonmetastatic thyroid tumors (dated by TCRdb to about 2020). Before undergoing thyroid surgery, none of the patients had been given any kind of treatment. Library creation used PCR. Sequencing was performed on an Illumina HiSeq 4000. TCRdb itself trimmed the public reads at Q25 with fastp, ran MiXCR and retained productive beta chains. The sample table records 75,000 to 100,000 clones; roughly 13% of these occur just once. The ten largest clones represent around 10% of the sample. The sequenced material came from blood. All receptors come from a female donor with papillary thyroid cancer or a benign thyroid nodule (not recorded which). Some clones in this sample may be carry-over from other donors' samples.

As to this clone: Possible read error: a much larger clone is one base away. The chain has TRBV5-1 and TRBJ2-3; TRBD2 might be the D (5 bases). Germline V gene data show CDR1 as SGHRS and CDR2 as YFSETQ. Trimming removed 4 bases from V and 0 bases from J, with 12 bases in between. This CDR3 has 15 amino acids. The CDR3 loop reads CASSAGVTSTDTQYF. The CDR3 DNA sequence: TGCGCCAGCAGCGCCGGGGTCACGAGCACAGATACGCAGTATTTT.

This clone was detected ten times or more. V and J are TRBV27 and TRBJ1-4, with 7 bases matching TRBD1. J lost 8 bases, V lost 5 bases, and 8 bases had no gene match. The CDR3 extends over 14 amino acids. Germline CDR1 MNHEY, CDR2 SMNVEV (reference sequence). CDR3 region: CASSVDRVREKLFF. As DNA, the CDR3 is TGTGCCAGCAGTGTCGACAGGGTACGCGAAAAACTGTTTTTT.

In its sample, this clone was seen many times. J is TRBJ2-7 and V is TRBV20-1, with 8 bases aligning to TRBD2. After removal of 3 bases from V and 3 bases from J, the junction contained 7 bases not matched to a gene. The CDR3 spans 14 residues. Germline V gives CDR1 DFQATT, CDR2 SNEGSKA (reference sequence). The CDR3 coding sequence is TGCAGTGCTAGCCAGGGAGCGGGAGACTACGAGCAGTACTTC. Translated: CSASQGAGDYEQYF.

The V gene is TRBV5-6, the J gene TRBJ2-7, with D perhaps assigned TRBD1 or TRBD2 (5 bases each). Looked up from germline, CDR1 is SGHDT and CDR2 is YYEEEE. Trimming stripped 4 bases from V and 4 bases from J, with 24 bases between. CDR3 length: 17 residues. The chain's CDR3 is CASSTPPGRGDGYEQYF. DNA of the CDR3: TGTGCCAGCAGCACACCCCCGGGACGGGGCGATGGTTACGAGCAGTACTTC.

This clone came up many times. This chain connects TRBV12-3 or TRBV12-4 to TRBJ1-1; D may be TRBD1 (5 bases). Trimming cost V 1 base and J 0 bases, with 12 bases left between them. The CDR3 has 16 amino acids. The CDR3 protein is CASSLGGATVNTEAFF. DNA of the CDR3: TGTGCCAGCAGTTTAGGGGGCGCGACGGTGAACACTGAAGCTTTCTTT.

This clone was observed at least ten times. The chain is built from TRBV11-3 and TRBJ2-2; the match to TRBD2 covers 8 bases. Per germline, CDR1 SGHNT and CDR2 YENEEA. The V and J ends lost 4 bases and 7 bases, in that order; junction bases with no gene match: 5. The CDR3 is 14 residues long. In DNA form, the CDR3 reads TGTGCCAGCAGCTCAAGGGCGGGAGGCGGGGAGCTGTTTTTT. Amino acid sequence: CASSSRAGGGELFF.

This clone has a count of ten or more. The chain has TRBV20-1 and TRBJ2-5; the D gene is possibly TRBD1 (5 bases). The CDR3 extends over 12 amino acids. Germline V gives CDR1 DFQATT, CDR2 SNEGSKA (reference sequence). The V end was cut by 6 bases, the J end by 0 bases, with 8 bases between. The CDR3 reads CSAATDQETQYF. CDR3 sequence (DNA): TGCAGTGCCGCGACAGACCAAGAGACCCAGTACTTC.

By proportion, this clone is medium-sized. The J gene is TRBJ2-1, the V gene TRBV28; a weak D match, TRBD1 (6 bases). There are 14 residues in the CDR3. Trimming left V 4 bases short and J 6 bases short, with 13 bases between. Per germline, CDR1 MDHEN and CDR2 SYDVKM. CDR3 protein: CASSYRDMLNEQFF. Written as DNA, the CDR3 is TGTGCCAGCAGTTACCGGGACATGCTCAATGAGCAGTTCTTC.

This clone showed up just a few times. This may come from a read error, since a much larger clone is one base off. The V call is TRBV7-9, the J call TRBJ1-5, with D possibly TRBD1 on 6 matching bases. Germline V lookup: CDR1 SEHNR, CDR2 FQNEAQ (reference sequence). The CDR3 runs 13 residues. The CDR3 DNA is TGTGCCAGCAGCTGGACAGTCAATCAGCCCAAGCATTTT. Translated, it gives CASSWTVNQPKHF.

This clone occurred many times. The rearrangement links TRBV9 to TRBJ2-5; 8 bases line up with TRBD2. The CDR3 loop spans 14 amino acids. The junction had 5 bases not matched to a gene; V was cut back by 4 bases and J by 3 bases. CDR1 is SGDLS, CDR2 YYNGEE, per germline. CDR3 bases: TGTGCCAGCAGCCTCGCGGGGGGAGAAGAGACCCAGTACTTC. Translation gives CASSLAGGEETQYF.

A word on this clone: A much larger clone differs from this one at a single base, so this may be a read error. V is TRBV11-2 and J is TRBJ1-1; D might be TRBD1 (5 bases). CDR3 size: 16 residues. CDR1 and CDR2 (germline): SGHAT, FQNNGV. The CDR3 loop is CASSPLDPPGNTEASF. DNA for the CDR3: TGTGCCAGCAGCCCACTCGACCCCCCAGGGAACACTGAAGCTTCCTTT.

This clone has at least ten counts. The chain links TRBV3-1 to TRBJ1-1; D remains ambiguous. The CDR3 extends over 15 amino acids. Germline lookup yields CDR1 LGHDT and CDR2 YNNKEL (reference sequence). V was pared by 3 bases and J by 2 bases, with 13 bases between. CDR3: CASSQPLTKNTEAFF. CDR3 bases: TGTGCCAGCAGCCAGCCCCTCACGAAAAACACTGAAGCTTTCTTT.

Only a few counts were recorded for this clone. A read error is possible here, since a much larger clone lies one base away. The sample carries other DNA sequences with the same CDR3. V and J are TRBV14 and TRBJ2-2, with TRBD2 as a possible D gene (5 bases). The CDR3 is made up of 14 amino acids. Germline V gene sequence: CDR1 SGHDN, CDR2 FVKESK. The CDR3 here is CASSQGKYTGELFF. The CDR3 DNA is TGTGCCAGCAGCCAAGGGAAATACACCGGGGAGCTGTTTTTC.

This clone was counted at least ten times. The gene calls are TRBV12-3 or TRBV12-4 and TRBJ2-7; TRBD1 agrees at 9 bases. The trim removed 7 bases at V and 3 bases at J, leaving 7 bases unmatched. The CDR3 runs 14 residues. In DNA form, the CDR3 reads TGTGCCAGCACGCCCGGGACAGGGCTCTACGAGCAGTACTTC. Residues: CASTPGTGLYEQYF.

In its sample, this clone was seen many times. V gene TRBV3-1 combines with J gene TRBJ2-7; D gene uncertain. The CDR3 loop spans 13 amino acids. The V end was cut by 0 bases, the J end by 4 bases, with 7 bases between. The germline gives CDR1 LGHDT, CDR2 YNNKEL (reference sequence). The CDR3 loop reads CASSQELGYEQYF. CDR3 DNA sequence: TGTGCCAGCAGCCAAGAGTTGGGGTACGAGCAGTACTTC.

The table lists this clone with many counts. The rearrangement links TRBV29-1 to TRBJ1-2; possibly TRBD1 for D (6 bases). There are 11 residues in the CDR3. Deletions cut 5 bases from V and 7 bases from J, with 11 bases between. Germline V gene data show CDR1 as SQVTM and CDR2 as ANQGSEA. CDR3 sequence: CSVLQGFGYTF. The CDR3 DNA is TGCAGCGTTCTACAGGGTTTTGGCTACACCTTC.

This clone was seen many times. The chain has TRBV7-3 and TRBJ2-1; 9 bases match TRBD1. Germline V gives CDR1 SGHTA, CDR2 FQGTGA. This CDR3 region has 18 residues. The V and J ends lost 5 bases and 1 base, in that order; junction bases with no gene match: 12. The CDR3 protein is CASSPLGDRVGSYNEQFF. In DNA form, the CDR3 reads TGTGCCAGCAGCCCCCTTGGGGACAGGGTTGGTTCCTACAATGAGCAGTTCTTC.